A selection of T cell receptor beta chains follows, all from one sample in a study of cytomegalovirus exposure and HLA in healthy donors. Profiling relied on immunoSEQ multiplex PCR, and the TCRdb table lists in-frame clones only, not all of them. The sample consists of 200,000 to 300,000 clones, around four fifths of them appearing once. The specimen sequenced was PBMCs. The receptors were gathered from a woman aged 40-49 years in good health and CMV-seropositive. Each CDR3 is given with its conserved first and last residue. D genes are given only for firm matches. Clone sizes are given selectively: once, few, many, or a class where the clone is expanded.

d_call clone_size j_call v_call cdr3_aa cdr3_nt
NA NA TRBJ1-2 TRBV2 CASRDRQSDYGYTF TGTGCCAGCAGAGATCGACAGTCGGACTATGGCTACACCTTC
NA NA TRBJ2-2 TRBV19 CASSVLPGQSTGELFF TGTGCCAGTAGTGTACTCCCTGGACAGTCCACCGGGGAGCTGTTTTTT
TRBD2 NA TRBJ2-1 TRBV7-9 CASSLVSGRRGNEQFF TGTGCCAGCAGCTTAGTGAGCGGGAGGAGGGGTAATGAGCAGTTCTTC
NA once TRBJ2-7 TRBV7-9 CASSSGSNEQYF TGTGCCAGCAGCTCCGGGAGCAACGAGCAGTACTTC
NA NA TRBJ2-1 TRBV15 CATSRGTLGNNEQFF TGTGCCACCAGCCGAGGTACACTGGGCAATAATGAGCAGTTCTTC
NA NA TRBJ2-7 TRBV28 CASRGGTSSYEQYF TGTGCCAGCAGAGGCGGAACGAGCTCCTACGAGCAGTACTTC
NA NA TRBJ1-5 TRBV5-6 CASSLAGGIRNQPQHF TGTGCCAGCAGCCTCGCAGGAGGGATCCGTAATCAGCCCCAGCATTTT
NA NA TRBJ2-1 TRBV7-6 CASSLELARNEQFF TGTGCCAGCAGCTTAGAGCTAGCCCGCAATGAGCAGTTCTTC
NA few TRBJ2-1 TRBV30 CAWSQDSEQFF TGTGCCTGGAGTCAAGACAGCGAGCAGTTCTTC
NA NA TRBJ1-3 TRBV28 CASSLPRFSGNTIYF TGTGCCAGCAGTTTACCCAGGTTCTCTGGAAACACCATATATTTT
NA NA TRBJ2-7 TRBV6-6 CASSDQGIKDEQYF TGTGCCAGCAGCGATCAGGGGATTAAAGACGAGCAGTACTTC